This T cell receptor (beta chain) was captured by sequencing in a study of chemoradiotherapy in HPV16-positive cancers. About the research overall: Candidate HPV-specific clones and shared TCR motifs came from two HPV16-positive patients.

Germline CDR1 and CDR2: MGHRA and YSYEKL. The CDR3 length is 14 residues. The ends lost 0 bases at V and 10 bases at J; junction bases unmatched: 6. Profiled with immunoSEQ multiplex PCR; TCRdb holds only in-frame clones, not every one. Of under 2,000 clones listed, about 80% are singletons. Study observations and caveats: HPV-responsive T-cell expansion during chemoradiotherapy was linked to improved recurrence-free survival in HPV16-positive patients. Non-HPV-specific T cells did not expand in tumors during treatment, whereas candidate HPV-specific clones and E7-related motifs did.

Samples were taken several times over chemoradiotherapy. This clone was counted between two and nine times. Its target is unknown. The sample here was tumor tissue, taken from a patient who underwent chemoradiotherapy. The chain joins TRBV4-1 to TRBJ2-1, with 7 bases matching TRBD2. This clonotype was obtained from a human donor with HPV-associated anogenital cancer. CDR3 sequence: CASSQEAGPREQFF. The CDR3 bases are TGCGCCAGCAGCCAAGAAGCGGGGCCAAGGGAGCAGTTCTTC.